The clone carrying this TCR beta chain was seen repeatedly, ten times or more. The protocol was immunoSEQ multiplex PCR, while the TCRdb copy is restricted to in-frame clones and leaves out a portion. This sample carries 5,800 or so clones, none of them present only once. Busulfan-fludarabine conditioning, marrow transplant, and cyclophosphamide on days +3 and +4 were administered. The sample is drawn from a study of T cells after posttransplantation cyclophosphamide. Germline-derived CDR1 and CDR2 are SGHDT and YYEEEE. Trimming removed 0 bases from V and 6 bases from J, with 13 bases in between. CDR3 length: 15 residues.

Sequencing used PBMCs, obtained after allogeneic stem cell transplant with posttransplant cyclophosphamide. This rearrangement joins TRBV5-6 to TRBJ1-5; D might be TRBD1 (5 bases). This receptor was identified in a male patient aged 55 to 69 who received an allogeneic stem cell transplant from a related donor, was CMV-positive, and had no GVHD. T cells may partly derive from the graft donor. In DNA, the CDR3 is TGTGCCAGCAGCTTGGGAGACAGCACATTTCAGCCCCAGCATTTT. Protein sequence: CASSLGDSTFQPQHF.